The T cell receptor beta chain described here comes from a study of CD8 T cells in ankylosing spondylitis (dated by TCRdb to the late 2010s). About the full investigation: The study set out to find disease-linked TCR variants by profiling T cell receptor beta repertoires in ankylosing spondylitis patients and healthy donors. In total, the full study cohort was made up of 95 to 110 healthy donors and about two dozen ankylosing spondylitis patients. Peripheral blood samples were taken, and synovial fluid was additionally collected from ankylosing spondylitis patients. Here is what the overall study found, with its caveats: The disease-linked clones were reported as significantly enriched in matched synovial fluid samples from ankylosing spondylitis patients. Blood from ankylosing spondylitis patients appeared to be characterized by a TCR beta motif made up of under ten highly homologous amino acid variants. Some of the motif variants had been reported before in the synovial fluid and blood of reactive arthritis patients, a finding that suggests common disease-initiation mechanisms. A CD8+ phenotype was shown by the disease-linked clones, which were found at relatively low frequencies in peripheral blood.

This clonotype was detected only a few times. Its antigen has not been determined. No clone much larger than this one lies a single base away; base qualities are absent. The reads were generated on an Illumina HiSeq 2500. Quantitative 5'-RACE with molecular barcodes was the method used to prepare the TCR beta libraries. As for how the authors treated the data: To identify disease-linked TCR variants, a new computational method was used, one built on a probabilistic model of VDJ rearrangement. TCRdb redid the processing of the public reads, applying fastp at Q25 and MiXCR, and retained in-frame beta chains. CDR3 protein duplicates are merged, each entry listing the most common genes and DNA. These V and J calls rely on TCRdb rather than the paper's analysis. The sample table records some 450,000 distinct CDR3 sequences; over 15% of these occur just once. The ten largest clones add up to 1% of the sample.

From the cysteine through the phenylalanine, the CDR3 covers 17 amino acids. The only DNA kept is the CDR3, 51 bases in frame from the first base. V is shortened by 0 bases, J by 0 bases, and the region joining them spans 12 bases. In the germline V gene (reference sequence), CDR1 corresponds to LGHDT and CDR2 to YNNKEL. The sequencing sample was made of blood, either unsorted or a sorted T cell fraction (not recorded which). This chain is built from TRBV3-1 and TRBJ2-1, with TRBD2 as a weak D call on 6 bases. This TCR was recovered from a male donor with ankylosing spondylitis. The nucleotides read TGTGCCAGCAGCCAAGAACGTGGCGGGGTCTCCTACAATGAGCAGTTCTTC. This codes for CASSQERGGVSYNEQFF.